This T cell receptor beta chain derives from a study of cytotoxic CD8 clonotypes in ibrutinib-treated CLL. Across the study: The patients, roughly twelve relapsed/refractory and 15 treatment-naive, included about 18 who were IGHV unmutated.

V lost 0 bases and J 4 bases, leaving 9 bases between the germline ends. CDR1 is SGHVS and CDR2 is FQNEAQ in the germline V gene. The CDR3 contains 15 residues. Method: immunoSEQ multiplex PCR; TCRdb's copy keeps in-frame clones and lacks some. In the table there are hundreds of thousands of clones, 70% of which are singletons. The material sequenced was PBMCs, taken after 24 months of ibrutinib treatment. This clonotype was sampled from a human donor with chronic lymphocytic leukemia. The genes are TRBV7-8 and TRBJ2-2, with D hard to call. In nucleotides, the CDR3 is TGTGCCAGCAGCTTAGCCGTCTTTACCACCGGGGAGCTGTTTTTT. It yields the protein CASSLAVFTTGELFF.